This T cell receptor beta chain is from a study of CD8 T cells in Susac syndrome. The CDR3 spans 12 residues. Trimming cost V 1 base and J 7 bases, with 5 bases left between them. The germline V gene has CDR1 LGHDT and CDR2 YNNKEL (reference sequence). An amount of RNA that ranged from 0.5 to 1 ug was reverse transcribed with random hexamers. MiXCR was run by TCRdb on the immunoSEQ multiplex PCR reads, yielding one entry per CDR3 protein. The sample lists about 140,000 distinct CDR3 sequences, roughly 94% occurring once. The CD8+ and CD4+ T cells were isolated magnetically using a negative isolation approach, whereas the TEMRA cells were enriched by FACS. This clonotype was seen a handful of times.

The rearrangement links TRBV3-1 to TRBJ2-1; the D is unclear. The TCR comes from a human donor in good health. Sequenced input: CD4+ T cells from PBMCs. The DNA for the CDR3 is TGTGCCAGCAGCCAAGCTGGGAATGAGCAGTTCTTC. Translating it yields CASSQAGNEQFF.